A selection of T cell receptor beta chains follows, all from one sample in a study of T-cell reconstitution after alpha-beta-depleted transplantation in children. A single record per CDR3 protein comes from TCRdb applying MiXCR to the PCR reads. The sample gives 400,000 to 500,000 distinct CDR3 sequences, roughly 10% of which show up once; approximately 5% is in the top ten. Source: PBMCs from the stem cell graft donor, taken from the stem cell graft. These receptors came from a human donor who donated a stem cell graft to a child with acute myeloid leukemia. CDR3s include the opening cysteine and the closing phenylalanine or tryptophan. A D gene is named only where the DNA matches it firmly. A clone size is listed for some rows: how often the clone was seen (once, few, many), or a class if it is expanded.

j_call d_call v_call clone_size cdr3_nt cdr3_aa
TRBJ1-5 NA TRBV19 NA TGTGCCAGTAGCCACGACGGGGTCTGGGAGCCCCAGCATTTT CASSHDGVWEPQHF
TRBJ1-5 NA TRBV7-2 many TGTGCCAGCAACCCGGGGGGGGCTGGGAATCAGCCCCAGCATTTT CASNPGGAGNQPQHF
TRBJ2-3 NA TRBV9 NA TGTGCCAGCAGCGTAGGGGCGGGTGTGACAGATACGCAGTATTTT CASSVGAGVTDTQYF
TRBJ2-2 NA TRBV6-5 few TGTGCCAGCAGTTACTCGATCGGGGAGAACACCGGGGAGCTGTTTTTT CASSYSIGENTGELFF
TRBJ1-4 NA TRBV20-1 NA TGCTGTGCTAGGTCCACCCCACGACTTGCAACTAATGAAAAACTGTTTTTT CCARSTPRLATNEKLFF
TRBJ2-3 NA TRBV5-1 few TGCGCCAGCAGCTTGGACGGATACCAAGATACGCAGTATTTT CASSLDGYQDTQYF
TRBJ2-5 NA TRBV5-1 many TGCGCCAGCAGCTCCGGGACCGAAGAGACCCAGTACTTC CASSSGTEETQYF
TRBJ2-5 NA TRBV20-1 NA TGCAGTGCTAGAGATAGGTTAGGGGGGTATGAGACCCAGTACTTC CSARDRLGGYETQYF
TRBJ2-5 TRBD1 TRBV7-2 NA TGTGCCAGCAGCCCCTCGCGGGACAGGGTGGGAGAGACCCAGTACTTC CASSPSRDRVGETQYF
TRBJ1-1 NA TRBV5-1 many TGCGCCAGCAGCATCGGGCCAGGGGAGAACACTGAAGCTTTCTTT CASSIGPGENTEAFF
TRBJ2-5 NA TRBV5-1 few TGCGCCAGCAGCTTGGGACTAGGGGGCAGCGAGACCCAGTACTTC CASSLGLGGSETQYF
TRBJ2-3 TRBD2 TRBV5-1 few TGCGCCAGCAGCCCGGGACTAGCGGGTCGCACAGATACGCAGTATTTT CASSPGLAGRTDTQYF